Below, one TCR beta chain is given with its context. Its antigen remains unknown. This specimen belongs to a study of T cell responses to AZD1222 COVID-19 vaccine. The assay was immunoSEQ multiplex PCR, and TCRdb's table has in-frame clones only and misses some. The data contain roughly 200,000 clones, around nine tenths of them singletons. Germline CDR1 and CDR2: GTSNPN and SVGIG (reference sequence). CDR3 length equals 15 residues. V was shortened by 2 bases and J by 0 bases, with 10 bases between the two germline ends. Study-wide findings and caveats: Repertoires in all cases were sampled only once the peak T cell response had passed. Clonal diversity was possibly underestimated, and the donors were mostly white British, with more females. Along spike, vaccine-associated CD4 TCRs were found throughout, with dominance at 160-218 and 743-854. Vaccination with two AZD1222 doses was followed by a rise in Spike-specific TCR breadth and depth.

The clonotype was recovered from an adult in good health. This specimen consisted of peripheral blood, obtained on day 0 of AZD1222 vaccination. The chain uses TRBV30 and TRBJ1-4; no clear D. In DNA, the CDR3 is TGTGCCTGGAGTACCGGACGGTCAACTAATGAAAAACTGTTTTTT. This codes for CAWSTGRSTNEKLFF.